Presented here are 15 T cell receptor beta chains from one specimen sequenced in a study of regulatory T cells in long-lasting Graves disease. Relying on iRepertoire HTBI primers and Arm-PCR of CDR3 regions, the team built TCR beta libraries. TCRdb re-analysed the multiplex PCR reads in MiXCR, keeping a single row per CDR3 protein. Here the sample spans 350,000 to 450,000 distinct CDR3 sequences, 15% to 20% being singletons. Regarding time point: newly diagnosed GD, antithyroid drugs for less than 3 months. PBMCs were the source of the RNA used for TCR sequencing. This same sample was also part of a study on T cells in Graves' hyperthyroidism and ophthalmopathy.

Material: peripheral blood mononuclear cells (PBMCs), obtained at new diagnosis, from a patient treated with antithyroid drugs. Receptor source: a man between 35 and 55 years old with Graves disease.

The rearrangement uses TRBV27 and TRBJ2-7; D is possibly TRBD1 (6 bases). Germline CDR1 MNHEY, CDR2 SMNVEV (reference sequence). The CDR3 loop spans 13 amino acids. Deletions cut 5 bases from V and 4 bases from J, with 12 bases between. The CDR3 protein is CASSGGRAYEQYF. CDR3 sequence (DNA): TGTGCCAGCAGTGGGGGCAGGGCTTACGAGCAGTACTTC.

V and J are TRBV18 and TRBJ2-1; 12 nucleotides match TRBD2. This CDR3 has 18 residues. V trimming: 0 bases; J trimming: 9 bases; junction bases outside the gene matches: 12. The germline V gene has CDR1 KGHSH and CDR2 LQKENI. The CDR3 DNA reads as TGTGCCAGCTCACCACCTAACCCCCTAGCGGGGGGGCACGGTGAGCAGTTCTTC. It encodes CASSPPNPLAGGHGEQFF.

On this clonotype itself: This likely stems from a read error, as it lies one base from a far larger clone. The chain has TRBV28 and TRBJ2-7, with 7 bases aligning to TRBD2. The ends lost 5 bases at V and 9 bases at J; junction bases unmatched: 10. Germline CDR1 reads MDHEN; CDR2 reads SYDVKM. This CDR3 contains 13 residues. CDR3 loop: CASSESSGVAQYF. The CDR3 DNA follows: TGTGCCAGCAGTGAGTCGAGCGGGGTTGCGCAGTACTTC. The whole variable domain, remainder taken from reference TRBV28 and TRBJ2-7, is DVKVTQSSRYLVKRTGEKVFLECVQDMDHENMFWYRQDPGLGLRLIYFSYDVKMKEKGDIPEGYSVSREKKERFSLILESASTNQTSMYLCASSESSGVAQYFGPGTRLTVT.

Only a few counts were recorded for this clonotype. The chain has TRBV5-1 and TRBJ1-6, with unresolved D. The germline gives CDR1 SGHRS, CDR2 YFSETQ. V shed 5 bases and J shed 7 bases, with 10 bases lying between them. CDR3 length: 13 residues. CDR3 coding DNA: TGCGCCAGCAGGGAGGGAGCGAATTCACCCCTCCACTTT. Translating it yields CASREGANSPLHF.

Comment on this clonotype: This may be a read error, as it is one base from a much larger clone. This CDR3 reads CASRFRKTGLGETQYF. CDR3 sequence (DNA): TGTGCCAGCAGGTTTCGAAAGACAGGGCTAGGGGAGACCCAGTACTTC. This chain connects TRBV12-3 or TRBV12-4 to TRBJ2-5, with TRBD1 identical over 7 bases. The CDR3 length is 16 residues. Germline trimming cut 6 bases from V and 5 bases from J; bases unmatched to any gene: 15.

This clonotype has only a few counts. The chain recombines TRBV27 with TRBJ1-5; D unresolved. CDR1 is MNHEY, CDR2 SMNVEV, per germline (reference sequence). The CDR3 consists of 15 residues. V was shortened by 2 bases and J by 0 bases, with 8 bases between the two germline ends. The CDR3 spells CASSLVWHSNQPQHF. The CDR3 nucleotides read TGTGCCAGCAGTTTAGTCTGGCATAGCAATCAGCCCCAGCATTTT.

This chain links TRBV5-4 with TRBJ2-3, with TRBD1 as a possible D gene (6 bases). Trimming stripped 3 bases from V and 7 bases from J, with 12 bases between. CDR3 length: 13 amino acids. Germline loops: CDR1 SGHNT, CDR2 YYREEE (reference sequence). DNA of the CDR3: TGTGCCAGCAGCTCAACAGGGCTTAATACGCAGTATTTT. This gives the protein CASSSTGLNTQYF.

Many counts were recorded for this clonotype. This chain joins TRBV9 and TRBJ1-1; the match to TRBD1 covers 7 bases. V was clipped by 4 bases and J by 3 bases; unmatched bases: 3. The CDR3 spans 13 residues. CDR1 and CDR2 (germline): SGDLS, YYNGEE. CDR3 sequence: CASSLTGDTEAFF. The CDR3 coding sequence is TGTGCCAGCAGCCTAACAGGGGACACTGAAGCTTTCTTT. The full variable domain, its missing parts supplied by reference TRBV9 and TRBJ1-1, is DSGVTQTPKHLITATGQRVTLRCSPRSGDLSVYWYQQSLDQGLQFLIQYYNGEERAKGNILERFSAQQFPDLHSELNLSSLELGDSALYFCASSLTGDTEAFFGQGTRLTVV.

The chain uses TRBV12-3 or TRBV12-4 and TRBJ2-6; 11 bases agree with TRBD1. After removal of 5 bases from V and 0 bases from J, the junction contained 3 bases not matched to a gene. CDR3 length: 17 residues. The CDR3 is CASSTGTGGSGANVLTF. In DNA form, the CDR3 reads TGTGCCAGCAGTACCGGGACAGGGGGCTCTGGGGCCAACGTCCTGACTTTC.

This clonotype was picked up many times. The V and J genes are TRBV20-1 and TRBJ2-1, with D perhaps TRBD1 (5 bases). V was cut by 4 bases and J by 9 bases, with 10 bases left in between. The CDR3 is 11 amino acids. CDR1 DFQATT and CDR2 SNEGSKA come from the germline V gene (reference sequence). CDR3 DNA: TGCAGTGCTACCACAGGTTTTGAGCAGTTCTTC. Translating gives CSATTGFEQFF.

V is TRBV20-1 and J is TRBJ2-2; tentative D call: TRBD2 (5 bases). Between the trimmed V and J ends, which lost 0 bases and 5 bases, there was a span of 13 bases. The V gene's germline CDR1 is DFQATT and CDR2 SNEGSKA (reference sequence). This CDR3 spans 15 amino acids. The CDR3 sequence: CSARDLRTDTGELFF. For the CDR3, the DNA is TGCAGTGCTAGAGATCTCCGGACTGATACCGGGGAGCTGTTTTTT.

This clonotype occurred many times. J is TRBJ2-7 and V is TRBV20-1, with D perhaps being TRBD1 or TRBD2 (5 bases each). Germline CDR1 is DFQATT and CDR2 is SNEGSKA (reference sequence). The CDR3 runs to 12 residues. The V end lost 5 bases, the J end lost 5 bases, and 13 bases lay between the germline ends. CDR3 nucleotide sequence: TGCAGTGCTCGGGACCGCCGTCACGAGCAGTACTTC. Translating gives CSARDRRHEQYF.

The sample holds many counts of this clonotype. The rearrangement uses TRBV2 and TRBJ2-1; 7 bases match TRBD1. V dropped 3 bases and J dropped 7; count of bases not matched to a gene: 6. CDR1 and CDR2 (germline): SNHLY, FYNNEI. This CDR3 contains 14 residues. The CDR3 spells CASSDPTGLNEQFF. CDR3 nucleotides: TGTGCCAGCAGTGACCCGACAGGGTTGAATGAGCAGTTCTTC.

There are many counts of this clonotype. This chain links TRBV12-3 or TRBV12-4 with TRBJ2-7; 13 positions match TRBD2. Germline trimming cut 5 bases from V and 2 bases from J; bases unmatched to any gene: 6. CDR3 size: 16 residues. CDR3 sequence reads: CASSTTGTSGAYEQYF. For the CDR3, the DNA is TGTGCCAGCAGTACAACCGGGACTAGCGGGGCCTACGAGCAGTACTTC.

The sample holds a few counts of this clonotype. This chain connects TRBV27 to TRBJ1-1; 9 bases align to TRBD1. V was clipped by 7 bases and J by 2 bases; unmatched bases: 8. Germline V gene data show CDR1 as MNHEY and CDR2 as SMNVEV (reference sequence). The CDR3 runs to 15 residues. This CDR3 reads CASIPGTGLNTEAFF. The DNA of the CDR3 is TGTGCCAGCATTCCCGGGACAGGGCTTAACACTGAAGCTTTCTTT.